This TCR beta chain came from a study of cytomegalovirus exposure and HLA in healthy donors. CDR1 SEHNR and CDR2 FQNEAQ come from the germline V gene (reference sequence). The germline V and J ends were trimmed by 5 bases and 4 bases, with 14 bases remaining between them. The length of the CDR3 is 14 residues. PCR used 60 Vbeta primers and 13 Jbeta primers. Sequencing was performed with immunoSEQ multiplex PCR; in TCRdb, only in-frame clones are kept and a portion is missing. Here the sample spans approximately 170,000 clones, less than 85% being singletons. Study results and limitations: A later analysis found that most CMV-associated TCR beta chains appeared HLA-restricted.

A remark on this clone: Antigen unknown.

The clonotype comes from a boy aged 2 to 9 in good health and CMV-seronegative. This rearrangement joins TRBV7-9 to TRBJ1-2; the D is unclear. The source material was PBMCs. The CDR3: CASSQTVAGYGYTF. CDR3 in DNA: TGTGCCAGCAGCCAGACCGTGGCAGGCTATGGCTACACCTTC.